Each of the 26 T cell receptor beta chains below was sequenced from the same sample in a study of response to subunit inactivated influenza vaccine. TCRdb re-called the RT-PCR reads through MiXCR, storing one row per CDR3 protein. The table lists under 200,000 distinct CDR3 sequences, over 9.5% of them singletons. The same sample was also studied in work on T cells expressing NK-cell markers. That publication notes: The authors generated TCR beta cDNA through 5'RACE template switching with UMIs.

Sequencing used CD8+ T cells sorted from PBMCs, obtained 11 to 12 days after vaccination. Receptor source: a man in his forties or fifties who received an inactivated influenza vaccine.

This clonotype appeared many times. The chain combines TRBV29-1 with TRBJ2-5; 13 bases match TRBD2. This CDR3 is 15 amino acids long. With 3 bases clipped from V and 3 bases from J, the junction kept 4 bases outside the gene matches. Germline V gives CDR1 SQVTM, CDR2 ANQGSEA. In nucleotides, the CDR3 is TGCAGCGTTGATGGGACTAGCGGGAAGAAAGAGACCCAGTACTTC. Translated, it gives CSVDGTSGKKETQYF.

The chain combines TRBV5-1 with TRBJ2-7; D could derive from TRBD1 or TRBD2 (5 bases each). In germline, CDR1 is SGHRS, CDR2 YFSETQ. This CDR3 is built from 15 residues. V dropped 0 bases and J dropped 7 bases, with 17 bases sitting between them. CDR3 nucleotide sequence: TGCGCCAGCAGCTTGGGGGACGTAGGGGTGCGGGAGCAGTACTTC. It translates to CASSLGDVGVREQYF. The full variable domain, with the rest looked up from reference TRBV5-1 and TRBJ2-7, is KAGVTQTPRYLIKTRGQQVTLSCSPISGHRSVSWYQQTPGQGLQFLFEYFSETQRNKGNFPGRFSGRQFSNSRSEMNVSTLELGDSALYLCASSLGDVGVREQYFGPGTRLTVT.

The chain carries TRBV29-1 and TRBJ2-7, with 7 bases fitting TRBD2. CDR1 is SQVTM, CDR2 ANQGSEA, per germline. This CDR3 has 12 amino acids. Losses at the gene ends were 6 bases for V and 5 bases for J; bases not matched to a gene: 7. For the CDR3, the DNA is TGCAGCGTCCGGACCGGGGGGAACGAGCAGTACTTC. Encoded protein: CSVRTGGNEQYF.

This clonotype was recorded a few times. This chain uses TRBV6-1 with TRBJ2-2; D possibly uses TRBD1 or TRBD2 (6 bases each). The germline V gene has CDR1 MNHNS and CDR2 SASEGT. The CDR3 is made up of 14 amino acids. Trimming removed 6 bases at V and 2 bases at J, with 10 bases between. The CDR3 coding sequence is TGTGCCAGCAGCGGGGGCGCAAACACCGGGGAGCTGTTTTTT. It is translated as CASSGGANTGELFF.

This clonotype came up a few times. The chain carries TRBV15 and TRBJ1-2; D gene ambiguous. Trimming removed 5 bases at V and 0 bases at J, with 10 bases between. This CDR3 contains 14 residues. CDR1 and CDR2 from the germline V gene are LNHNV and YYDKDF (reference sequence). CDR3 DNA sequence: TGTGCCACCAGCGGGTACGGTTCTAACTATGGCTACACCTTC. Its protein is CATSGYGSNYGYTF.

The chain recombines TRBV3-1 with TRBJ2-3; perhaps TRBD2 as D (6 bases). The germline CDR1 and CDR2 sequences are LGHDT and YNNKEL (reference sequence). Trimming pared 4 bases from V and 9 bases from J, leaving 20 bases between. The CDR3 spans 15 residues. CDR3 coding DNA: TGTGCCAGCAGCCCCGAGGGGTTGCGGGGAATAACGCAGTATTTT. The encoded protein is CASSPEGLRGITQYF.

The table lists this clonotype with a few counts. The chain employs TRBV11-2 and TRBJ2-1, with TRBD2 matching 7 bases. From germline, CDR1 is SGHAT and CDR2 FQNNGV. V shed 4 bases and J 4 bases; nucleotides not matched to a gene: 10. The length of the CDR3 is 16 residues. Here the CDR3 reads CASSSGGSAGYNEQFF. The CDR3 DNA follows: TGTGCCAGCAGCTCGGGCGGGAGCGCCGGGTACAATGAGCAGTTCTTC.

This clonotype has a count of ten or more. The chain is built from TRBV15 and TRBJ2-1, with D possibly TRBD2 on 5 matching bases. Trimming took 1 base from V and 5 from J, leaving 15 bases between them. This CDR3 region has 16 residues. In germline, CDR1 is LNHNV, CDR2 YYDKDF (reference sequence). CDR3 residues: CATSRVLALGHNEQFF. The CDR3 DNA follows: TGTGCCACCAGCAGAGTCCTAGCTCTGGGTCACAATGAGCAGTTCTTC.

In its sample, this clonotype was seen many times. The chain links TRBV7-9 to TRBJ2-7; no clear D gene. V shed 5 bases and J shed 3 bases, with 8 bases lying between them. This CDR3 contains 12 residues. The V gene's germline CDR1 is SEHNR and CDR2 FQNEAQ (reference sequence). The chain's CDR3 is CASSPTVYEQYF. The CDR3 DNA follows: TGTGCCAGCAGCCCGACCGTCTACGAGCAGTACTTC.

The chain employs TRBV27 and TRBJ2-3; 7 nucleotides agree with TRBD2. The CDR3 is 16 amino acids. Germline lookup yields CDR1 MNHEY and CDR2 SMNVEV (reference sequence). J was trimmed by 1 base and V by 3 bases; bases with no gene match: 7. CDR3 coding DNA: TGTGCCAGCAGTTTCCTAGCGGCCCTGGGCACAGATACGCAGTATTTT. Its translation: CASSFLAALGTDTQYF.

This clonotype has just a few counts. In DNA, the CDR3 is TGCAGCGTCGACAGGGGGCTTGACTATGGCTACACCTTC. Translated, it gives CSVDRGLDYGYTF. This sequence joins TRBV29-1 and TRBJ1-2; 10 positions agree with TRBD1. Germline CDR1 is SQVTM and CDR2 is ANQGSEA. This CDR3 has 13 residues. V shed 6 bases, J shed 3 bases, and the junction held 4 bases outside the gene matches.

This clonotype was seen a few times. CDR3 nucleotides: TGTGCCAGCAGCACGAGGGAGTGGGCAGCTCAACCCACAGATACGCAGTATTTT. Translation: CASSTREWAAQPTDTQYF. The V gene is TRBV5-4, the J gene TRBJ2-3, with D perhaps matching TRBD2 (5 bases). V shed 4 bases and J shed 2 bases, with 23 bases lying between them. This CDR3 is built from 18 residues. Germline CDR1 is SGHNT and CDR2 is YYREEE (reference sequence).

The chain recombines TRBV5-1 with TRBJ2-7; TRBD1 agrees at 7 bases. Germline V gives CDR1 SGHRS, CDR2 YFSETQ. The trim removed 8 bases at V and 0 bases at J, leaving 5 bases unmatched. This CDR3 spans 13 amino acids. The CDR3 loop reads CARRTGCSYEQYF. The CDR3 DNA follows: TGCGCCAGACGGACAGGTTGCTCCTACGAGCAGTACTTC.

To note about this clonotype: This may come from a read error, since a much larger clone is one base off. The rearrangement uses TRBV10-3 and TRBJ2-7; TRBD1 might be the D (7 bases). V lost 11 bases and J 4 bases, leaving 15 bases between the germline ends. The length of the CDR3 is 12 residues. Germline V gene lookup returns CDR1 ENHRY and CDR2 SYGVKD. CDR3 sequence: CAVGAGGYEQYF. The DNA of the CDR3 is TGTGCCGTAGGGGCAGGGGGGTACGAGCAGTACTTC.

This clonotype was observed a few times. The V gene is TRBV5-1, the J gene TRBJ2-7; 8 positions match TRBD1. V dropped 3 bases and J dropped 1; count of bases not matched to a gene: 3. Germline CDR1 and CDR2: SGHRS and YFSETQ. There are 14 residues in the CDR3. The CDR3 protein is CASSWGTGSYEQYF. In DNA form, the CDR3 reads TGCGCCAGCAGCTGGGGGACAGGATCCTACGAGCAGTACTTC.

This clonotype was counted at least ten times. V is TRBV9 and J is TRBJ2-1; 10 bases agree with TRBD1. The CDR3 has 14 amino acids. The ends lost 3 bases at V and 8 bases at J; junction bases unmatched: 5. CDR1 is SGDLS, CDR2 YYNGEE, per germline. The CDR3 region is CASSEGQGFYEQFF. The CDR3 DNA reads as TGTGCCAGCAGCGAGGGACAGGGGTTCTATGAGCAGTTCTTC.

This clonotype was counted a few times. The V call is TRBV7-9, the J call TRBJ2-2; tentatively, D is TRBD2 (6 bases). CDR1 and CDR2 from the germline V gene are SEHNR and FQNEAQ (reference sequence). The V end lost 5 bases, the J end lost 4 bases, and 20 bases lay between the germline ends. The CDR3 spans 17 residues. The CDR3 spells CASSPVRGGEITGELFF. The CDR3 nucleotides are TGTGCCAGCAGCCCAGTTAGGGGCGGGGAGATCACCGGGGAGCTGTTTTTT.

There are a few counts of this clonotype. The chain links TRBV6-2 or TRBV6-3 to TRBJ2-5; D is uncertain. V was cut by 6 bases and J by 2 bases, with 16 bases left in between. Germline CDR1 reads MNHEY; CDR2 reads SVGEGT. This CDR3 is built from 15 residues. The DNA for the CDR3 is TGTGCCAGCAGGCCGTGGGGATCCGGTCAAGAGACCCAGTACTTC. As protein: CASRPWGSGQETQYF.

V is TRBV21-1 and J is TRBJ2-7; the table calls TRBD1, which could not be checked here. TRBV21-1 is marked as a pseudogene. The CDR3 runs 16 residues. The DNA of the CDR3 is TGTGCCAGCAGCAAAGCTCGTACGGGACAGAACTACGAGCAGTACTTC. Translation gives CASSKARTGQNYEQYF.

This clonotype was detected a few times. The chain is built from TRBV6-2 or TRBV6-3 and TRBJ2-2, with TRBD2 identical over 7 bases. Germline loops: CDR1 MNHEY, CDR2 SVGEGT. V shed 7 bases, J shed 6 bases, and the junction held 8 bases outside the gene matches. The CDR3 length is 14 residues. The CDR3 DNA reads TGTGCCAGCAATGACTACCGGGAGGCCGGGGAGCTGTTTTTT. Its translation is CASNDYREAGELFF.

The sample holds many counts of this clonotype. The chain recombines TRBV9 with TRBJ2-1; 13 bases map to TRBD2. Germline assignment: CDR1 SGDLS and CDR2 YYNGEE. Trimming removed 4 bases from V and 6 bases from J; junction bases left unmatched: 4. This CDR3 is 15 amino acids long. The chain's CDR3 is CASSLLAGGPNEQFF. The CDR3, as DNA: TGTGCCAGCAGCTTACTAGCGGGAGGGCCCAATGAGCAGTTCTTC. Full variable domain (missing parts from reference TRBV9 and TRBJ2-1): DSGVTQTPKHLITATGQRVTLRCSPRSGDLSVYWYQQSLDQGLQFLIQYYNGEERAKGNILERFSAQQFPDLHSELNLSSLELGDSALYFCASSLLAGGPNEQFFGPGTRLTVL.

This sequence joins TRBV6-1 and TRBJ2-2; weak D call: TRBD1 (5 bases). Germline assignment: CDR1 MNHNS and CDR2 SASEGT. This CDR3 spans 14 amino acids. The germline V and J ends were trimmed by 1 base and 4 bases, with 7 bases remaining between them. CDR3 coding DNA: TGTGCCAGCAGTGAAGACAGGTTCACCGGGGAGCTGTTTTTT. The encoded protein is CASSEDRFTGELFF.

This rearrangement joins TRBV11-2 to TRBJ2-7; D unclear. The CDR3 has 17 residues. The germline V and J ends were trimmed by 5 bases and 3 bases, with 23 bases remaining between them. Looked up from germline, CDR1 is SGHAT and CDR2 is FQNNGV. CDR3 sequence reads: CASSRWPGRDSYYEQYF. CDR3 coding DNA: TGTGCCAGCAGCCGATGGCCCGGACGCGACTCCTACTACGAGCAGTACTTC.

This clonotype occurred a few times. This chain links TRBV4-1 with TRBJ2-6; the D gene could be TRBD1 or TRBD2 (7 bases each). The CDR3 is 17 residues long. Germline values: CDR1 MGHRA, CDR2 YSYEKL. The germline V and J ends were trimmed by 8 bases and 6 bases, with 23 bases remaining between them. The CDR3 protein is CASLPGGGGFEANVLTF. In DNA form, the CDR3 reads TGCGCCAGCTTGCCCGGGGGAGGGGGCTTTGAGGCCAACGTCCTGACTTTC.

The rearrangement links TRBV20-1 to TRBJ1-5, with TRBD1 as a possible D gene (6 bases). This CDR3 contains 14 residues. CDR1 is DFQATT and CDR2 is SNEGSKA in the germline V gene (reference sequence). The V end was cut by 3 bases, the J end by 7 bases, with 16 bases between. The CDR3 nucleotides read TGCAGTGCTAGTGGGGGACAAGTCACGCAGCCCCAGCATTTT. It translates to CSASGGQVTQPQHF.

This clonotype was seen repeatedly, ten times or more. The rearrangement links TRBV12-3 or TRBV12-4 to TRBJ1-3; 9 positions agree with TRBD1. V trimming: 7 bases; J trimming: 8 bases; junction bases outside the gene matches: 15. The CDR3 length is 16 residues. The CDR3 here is CASTPWGQGTSDTIYF. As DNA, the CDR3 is TGTGCCAGCACCCCCTGGGGACAGGGAACTTCGGACACCATATATTTT.